Each of the 3 T cell receptor beta chains below was sequenced from the same sample in a study of CD8 T cells in Susac syndrome. The RNA, roughly 0.45 to 1 ug, was put through reverse transcription using random hexamers. MiXCR, run by TCRdb on the immunoSEQ multiplex PCR reads, gives a single entry per CDR3 protein. In the table there are a few hundred thousand distinct CDR3 sequences, 90% to 95% of which are singletons. The specimen was CD4+ T cells from PBMCs. The receptors stem from a human donor with multiple sclerosis.

The chain employs TRBV2 and TRBJ2-2, with 9 positions matching TRBD1. The J segment lost 2 bases and the V segment lost 8 bases, leaving 6 bases of the junction unmatched. Germline CDR1 and CDR2: SNHLY and FYNNEI. The CDR3 contains 15 residues. The CDR3: CASRDRERNTGELFF. CDR3 DNA: TGTGCCAGCCGGGACAGGGAACGAAACACCGGGGAGCTGTTTTTT.

The gene calls are TRBV7-9 and TRBJ1-2; D perhaps matches TRBD1 (5 bases). The CDR3 runs to 15 residues. Germline CDR1 and CDR2: SEHNR and FQNEAQ (reference sequence). Deletions cut 5 bases from V and 0 bases from J, with 13 bases between. The CDR3 is CASSLEVGANYGYTF. The DNA of the CDR3 is TGTGCCAGCAGCCTCGAGGTGGGGGCTAACTATGGCTACACCTTC.

This clonotype was seen just once. The gene calls are TRBV15 and TRBJ2-1, with 9 bases aligning to TRBD2. The CDR3 loop spans 15 amino acids. The J segment lost 10 bases and the V segment lost 1 base, leaving 8 bases of the junction unmatched. Germline CDR1 reads LNHNV; CDR2 reads YYDKDF (reference sequence). The CDR3 DNA reads as TGTGCCACCAGCAGAGCGGGACTAGCCAACAGCGAGCAGTTCTTC. Residues: CATSRAGLANSEQFF.